The 25 T cell receptor beta chains presented below share a single source sample, sequenced in a study of cytomegalovirus exposure and HLA in healthy donors. Primers included in the PCR were 60 Vbeta and 13 Jbeta primers. Only in-frame clones appear in the TCRdb table, and some are missing; sequencing was by immunoSEQ multiplex PCR. The data contain under 150,000 clones, 80% of them singletons. Sequenced material: PBMCs. All receptors come from a man aged 25 to 45 in good health and CMV-seronegative.

On this clone itself: At one boundary the junction diverges from the germline segment, which might be a read error. V usage is TRBV30 and J usage is TRBJ1-2, with D hard to call. The CDR3 is 11 amino acids. The germline V gene has CDR1 GTSNPN and CDR2 SVGIG (reference sequence). As DNA, the CDR3 is TGTGCCTGGAGTGTTGGGCCCTCGGCTGCCTTC. This encodes CAWSVGPSAAF.

Remarks on this clone: A junction boundary mismatches the germline segment, possibly from a read error. The V call is TRBV7-9, the J call TRBJ2-7; 7 bases align to TRBD2. From germline, CDR1 is SEHNR and CDR2 FQNEAQ (reference sequence). The CDR3 is 15 amino acids. Written as DNA, the CDR3 is TGTTCCAGCACCTCAACGGGTAGCGGGTTCTACGAGCAGTACTTC. Translated: CSSTSTGSGFYEQYF.

On this clone itself: At one end, the junction sequence differs from germline, possibly due to a read error. The chain employs TRBV7-9 and TRBJ2-1; TRBD1 matches 7 bases. The CDR3 is made up of 14 amino acids. The germline V gene encodes CDR1 SEHNR and CDR2 FQNEAQ (reference sequence). The CDR3 is CSSSSYRDSNEQFF. DNA for the CDR3: TGTTCCAGCAGCTCGTACCGGGACAGCAATGAGCAGTTCTTC. The variable domain in full, with the rest retrieved from reference TRBV7-9 and TRBJ2-1, is DTGVSQNPRHKITKRGQNVTFRCDPISEHNRLYWYRQTLGQGPEFLTYFQNEAQLEKSRLLSDRFSAERPKGSFSTLEIQRTEQGDSAMYLCSSSSYRDSNEQFFGPGTRLTVL.

The chain links TRBV7-6 to TRBJ2-7; 9 positions match TRBD2. The CDR3 has 16 residues. V shed 5 bases, J shed 0 bases, and the junction held 8 bases outside the gene matches. Germline V gene sequence: CDR1 SGHVS, CDR2 FNYEAQ. CDR3 residues: CASSARLADASYEQYF. The DNA for the CDR3 is TGTGCCAGCAGCGCCCGACTAGCGGACGCCTCCTACGAGCAGTACTTC.

The chain has TRBV9 and TRBJ2-5, with 8 nucleotides matching TRBD2. CDR1 SGDLS and CDR2 YYNGEE come from the germline V gene. The CDR3 is made up of 16 amino acids. V shed 4 bases and J 2 bases; nucleotides not matched to a gene: 10. As DNA, the CDR3 is TGTGCCAGCAGCTTAAGGTTTCCGGGAGGGCAAGAGACCCAGTACTTC. Translated, it gives CASSLRFPGGQETQYF. The whole variable domain, filled in from reference TRBV9 and TRBJ2-5, reads DSGVTQTPKHLITATGQRVTLRCSPRSGDLSVYWYQQSLDQGLQFLIQYYNGEERAKGNILERFSAQQFPDLHSELNLSSLELGDSALYFCASSLRFPGGQETQYFGPGTRLLVL.

The chain joins TRBV9 to TRBJ2-7; 7 bases align to TRBD2. With 0 bases clipped from V and 5 bases from J, the junction kept 11 bases outside the gene matches. The CDR3 extends over 16 amino acids. From germline, CDR1 is SGDLS and CDR2 YYNGEE. The CDR3 loop reads CASSVDFSGRADEQYF. CDR3 bases: TGTGCCAGCAGCGTAGACTTCTCGGGGAGGGCCGACGAGCAGTACTTC.

The gene calls are TRBV27 and TRBJ2-1, with D perhaps matching TRBD2 (6 bases). The CDR3 spans 16 residues. Germline values: CDR1 MNHEY, CDR2 SMNVEV (reference sequence). Trimming took off 2 bases at V and 3 bases at J, with 14 bases between the two ends. CDR3 DNA sequence: TGTGCCAGCAGTTTACACCGGGACTCTTACTACAATGAGCAGTTCTTC. Its protein product is CASSLHRDSYYNEQFF.

This clone was seen more than once but under ten times. The chain carries TRBV28 and TRBJ1-5, with D maybe TRBD1 (5 bases). The CDR3 runs 16 residues. V shed 1 base and J shed 5 bases, with 15 bases lying between them. The germline V gene has CDR1 MDHEN and CDR2 SYDVKM. CDR3 region: CASSLSGLGMDQPQHF. The DNA for the CDR3 is TGTGCCAGCAGTTTATCAGGGCTGGGGATGGATCAGCCCCAGCATTTT. The full variable domain, its missing parts supplied by reference TRBV28 and TRBJ1-5, is DVKVTQSSRYLVKRTGEKVFLECVQDMDHENMFWYRQDPGLGLRLIYFSYDVKMKEKGDIPEGYSVSREKKERFSLILESASTNQTSMYLCASSLSGLGMDQPQHFGDGTRLSIL.

The rearrangement uses TRBV6-1 and TRBJ1-2, with 8 bases lining up with TRBD1. CDR1 and CDR2 from the germline V gene are MNHNS and SASEGT. The CDR3 is 17 amino acids. With V trimmed by 4 bases and J by 4 bases, 14 bases remained unmatched. This CDR3 reads CASSAQGADLNTYGYTF. DNA of the CDR3: TGTGCCAGCAGTGCGCAGGGGGCAGACCTTAATACCTATGGCTACACCTTC.

The rearrangement uses TRBV11-2 and TRBJ2-7; TRBD1 matches at 8 bases. There are 17 residues in the CDR3. Germline assignment: CDR1 SGHAT and CDR2 FQNNGV. Germline trimming cut 5 bases from V and 0 bases from J; bases unmatched to any gene: 12. CDR3: CASSPRDRPASSYEQYF. In nucleotides, the CDR3 is TGTGCCAGCAGCCCGCGGGACAGGCCTGCAAGCTCCTACGAGCAGTACTTC.

V is TRBV27 and J is TRBJ2-7; 9 bases fit TRBD2. Trimming removed 0 bases from V and 4 bases from J; junction bases left unmatched: 13. The germline CDR1 and CDR2 sequences are MNHEY and SMNVEV (reference sequence). This CDR3 spans 18 amino acids. CDR3 coding DNA: TGTGCCAGCAGTTTATCGCCGGGACTAGCAGGGAGTAGGTACGAGCAGTACTTC. This codes for CASSLSPGLAGSRYEQYF.

The chain joins TRBV7-9 to TRBJ1-2; no reliable D call. The CDR3 extends over 13 amino acids. V shed 5 bases and J shed 8 bases, with 15 bases lying between them. Per the germline V gene, CDR1 is SEHNR and CDR2 is FQNEAQ (reference sequence). Here the CDR3 DNA reads TGTGCCAGCAGCCCAAATGAGGCGCGGGGCTACACCTTC. Translating it yields CASSPNEARGYTF.

In its sample, this clone was seen once. The DNA for the CDR3 is TGCGCCAGCAGCACTACACTGAACTATGGCTACACCTTC. Its protein product is CASSTTLNYGYTF. The chain joins TRBV5-1 to TRBJ1-2; D remains ambiguous. V dropped 4 bases and J dropped 2 bases, with 9 bases sitting between them. Germline CDR1 reads SGHRS; CDR2 reads YFSETQ. The CDR3 totals 13 residues.

This chain links TRBV19 with TRBJ1-1, with 8 positions matching TRBD1. The CDR3 covers 14 residues. Germline V gives CDR1 LNHDA, CDR2 SQIVND (reference sequence). Trimming took 7 bases from V and 8 from J; bases not matched to a gene: 12. This CDR3 reads CASTNPVQGGEAFF. CDR3 in DNA: TGTGCCAGTACCAATCCCGTACAGGGGGGCGAAGCTTTCTTT.

Only a few counts were recorded for this clone. The J gene is TRBJ2-7, the V gene TRBV5-1; 7 nucleotides match TRBD1. Germline CDR1 reads SGHRS; CDR2 reads YFSETQ. J was trimmed by 7 bases and V by 1 base; bases with no gene match: 2. This CDR3 contains 12 residues. The CDR3 region is CASSLTGDEQYF. The CDR3 DNA reads as TGCGCCAGCAGCTTGACAGGGGATGAGCAGTACTTC.

The rearrangement uses TRBV7-9 and TRBJ1-1; no firm D call. With 1 base removed from V and 5 bases from J, the gap between germline ends came to 14 bases. The CDR3 covers 15 residues. Germline V gene sequence: CDR1 SEHNR, CDR2 FQNEAQ (reference sequence). The CDR3, as DNA: TGTGCCAGCAGCTTAGTGGAACTGGGCTGGACTGAAGCTTTCTTT. Its translation is CASSLVELGWTEAFF.

The chain links TRBV27 to TRBJ2-3; 11 positions match TRBD2. The CDR3 spans 17 residues. The J segment lost 3 bases and the V segment lost 6 bases, leaving 11 bases of the junction unmatched. Germline CDR1 and CDR2: MNHEY and SMNVEV (reference sequence). The CDR3 DNA reads TGTGCCAGCAGCCCTTTGGGACTAGCGGTGGGAACAGATACGCAGTATTTT. Its translation: CASSPLGLAVGTDTQYF.

Turning to this clone: One end of the junction fails to match germline, which may point to a read error. The genes are TRBV5-1 and TRBJ1-2; D is possibly TRBD1 (5 bases). The CDR3 spans 16 residues. Germline V gene lookup returns CDR1 SGHRS and CDR2 YFSETQ. The CDR3 region is CASSLTYSSGGAGYPF. Written as DNA, the CDR3 is TGCGCCAGCAGCTTGACTTACTCGTCGGGGGGTGCTGGCTACCCCTTC.

This clone was recorded a few times. The genes are TRBV15 and TRBJ1-2; D is uncertain. This CDR3 comprises 17 residues. V lost 0 bases to trimming and J lost 4 bases, with 18 bases between them. Germline V CDR1 and CDR2: LNHNV, YYDKDF (reference sequence). The CDR3 here is CATSRDKTTLESYGYTF. Here the CDR3 DNA reads TGTGCCACCAGCAGAGATAAGACGACACTAGAATCCTATGGCTACACCTTC.

In this sample, this clone turned up a few times. The chain couples TRBV6-6 to TRBJ1-1; 9 bases are a match to TRBD1. J lost 10 bases, V lost 6 bases, and 15 bases had no gene match. This CDR3 contains 15 residues. The germline V gene encodes CDR1 MNHNY and CDR2 SVGAGI (reference sequence). The CDR3 protein is CASRQDYTGGLGAFF. In nucleotides, the CDR3 is TGTGCCAGCAGACAGGACTATACAGGGGGCCTTGGAGCTTTCTTT.

This rearrangement joins TRBV4-1 to TRBJ2-1; D call uncertain. Germline V gives CDR1 MGHRA, CDR2 YSYEKL. Trimming pared 3 bases from V and 8 bases from J, leaving 8 bases between. This CDR3 contains 12 residues. CDR3: CASSHPTDEQFF. CDR3 bases: TGCGCCAGCAGCCACCCGACTGATGAGCAGTTCTTC.

This chain connects TRBV5-1 to TRBJ2-1; 13 bases align to TRBD2. Per germline, CDR1 SGHRS and CDR2 YFSETQ. The trim removed 4 bases at V and 4 bases at J, leaving 5 bases unmatched. This CDR3 contains 16 residues. CDR3 nucleotides: TGCGCCAGCAGCCCGGAACTAGCGGGAGGGTACAATGAGCAGTTCTTC. It codes for CASSPELAGGYNEQFF.

The chain employs TRBV9 and TRBJ2-1, with TRBD2 identical over 8 bases. Germline V gene data show CDR1 as SGDLS and CDR2 as YYNGEE. V lost 0 bases, J lost 5 bases, and 4 bases stayed unmatched. This CDR3 spans 15 amino acids. CDR3 in DNA: TGTGCCAGCAGCGTAGTCGGGAGGGGGGACAATGAGCAGTTCTTC. Amino acid sequence: CASSVVGRGDNEQFF.

The chain carries TRBV6-1 and TRBJ2-1, with no clear D. V lost 1 base and J 5 bases, leaving 6 bases between the germline ends. In germline, CDR1 is MNHNS, CDR2 SASEGT. The CDR3 length is 13 residues. In DNA, the CDR3 is TGTGCCAGCAGTGAAGAGCTACACAATGAGCAGTTCTTC. Amino acid sequence: CASSEELHNEQFF.

This chain connects TRBV9 to TRBJ2-6; the D is unclear. Germline lookup yields CDR1 SGDLS and CDR2 YYNGEE. V shed 0 bases and J shed 8 bases, with 3 bases lying between them. CDR3 size: 12 residues. The CDR3 coding sequence is TGTGCCAGCAGCGTAGGGCCCAACGTCCTGACTTTC. This gives the protein CASSVGPNVLTF.